These 26 T cell receptor beta chains were all obtained from the same sample, sequenced in a study of blood T cell repertoires in COVID-19 (dated by TCRdb to 2018 to 2020). The library was built by means of the immunoSEQ multiplex PCR assay. Sourced from immuneACCESS, this table was stored by TCRdb with only in-frame sequences that have V and J called. A share of the clones is absent; for the studies checked, an unresolved V gene accounts for under half, and the remainder has no known explanation. The table for this sample lists roughly 170,000 clones; less than 85% of them were counted only once. The ten largest clonotypes hold roughly 7.1% of the sample. The sequenced sample was peripheral blood. The origin of the receptors is a human donor in a cohort sampled during active COVID-19.

The chain carries TRBV7-3 and TRBJ2-5, with TRBD1 matching over 8 bases. Germline V gives CDR1 SGHTA, CDR2 FQGTGA. Trimming at V came to 2 bases and at J to 3 bases, leaving 2 bases not matched to a gene. CDR3 length: 14 residues. CDR3 sequence reads: CASSLPDREETQYF. CDR3 DNA: TGTGCCAGCAGCTTACCGGACAGGGAAGAGACCCAGTACTTC.

The genes are TRBV6-5 and TRBJ2-6; D possibly corresponds to TRBD1 (5 bases). The CDR3 has 13 residues. Germline V gives CDR1 MNHEY, CDR2 SVGAGI. V was trimmed by 8 bases and J by 0 bases, leaving 5 bases between them. The CDR3 sequence: CASQGSGANVLTF. CDR3 DNA: TGTGCCAGCCAGGGCTCTGGGGCCAACGTCCTGACTTTC.

The V call is TRBV27, the J call TRBJ2-7; D not certain. Trimming left V 2 bases short and J 0 bases short, with 5 bases between. This CDR3 spans 13 amino acids. Germline V gene sequence: CDR1 MNHEY, CDR2 SMNVEV (reference sequence). The CDR3 sequence is CASSLASSYEQYF. The CDR3 DNA follows: TGTGCCAGCAGTTTAGCTAGCTCCTACGAGCAGTACTTC.

The chain uses TRBV9 and TRBJ1-3, with D uncertain. The germline V gene has CDR1 SGDLS and CDR2 YYNGEE. Trimming pared 0 bases from V and 0 bases from J, leaving 4 bases between. The CDR3 is made up of 14 amino acids. The DNA for the CDR3 is TGTGCCAGCAGCGTAGCAGACTCTGGAAACACCATATATTTT. It yields the protein CASSVADSGNTIYF. Full variable domain (rest looked up from reference TRBV9 and TRBJ1-3): DSGVTQTPKHLITATGQRVTLRCSPRSGDLSVYWYQQSLDQGLQFLIQYYNGEERAKGNILERFSAQQFPDLHSELNLSSLELGDSALYFCASSVADSGNTIYFGEGSWLTVV.

V is TRBV15 and J is TRBJ2-3; 11 nucleotides align to TRBD2. Germline V CDR1 and CDR2: LNHNV, YYDKDF (reference sequence). The CDR3 has 14 amino acids. The V gene end was trimmed by 6 bases and the J gene end by 2 bases; junction bases not matched to a gene: 1. The CDR3 region has the DNA TGTGCCACCAGGGGACTAGCGGTCACAGATACGCAGTATTTT. This encodes CATRGLAVTDTQYF.

J is TRBJ1-2 and V is TRBV9; unclear D gene. V was cut by 0 bases and J by 4 bases, with 13 bases left in between. CDR1 is SGDLS and CDR2 is YYNGEE in the germline V gene. The CDR3 loop spans 15 amino acids. Here the CDR3 reads CASSVGSGSAYGYTF. In DNA, the CDR3 is TGTGCCAGCAGCGTAGGATCAGGTTCTGCCTATGGCTACACCTTC. The full variable domain, in which reference TRBV9 and TRBJ1-2 provide the parts outside the CDR3, is DSGVTQTPKHLITATGQRVTLRCSPRSGDLSVYWYQQSLDQGLQFLIQYYNGEERAKGNILERFSAQQFPDLHSELNLSSLELGDSALYFCASSVGSGSAYGYTFGSGTRLTVV.

The chain is built from TRBV6-6 and TRBJ1-6; D uncertain. This CDR3 spans 15 amino acids. Trimming pared 0 bases from V and 10 bases from J, leaving 13 bases between. The germline V gene has CDR1 MNHNY and CDR2 SVGAGI (reference sequence). The CDR3 DNA is TGTGCCAGCAGTTACTCGAAGCCCCCGAAGTCACCCCTCCACTTT. Amino acid sequence: CASSYSKPPKSPLHF.

The V call is TRBV27, the J call TRBJ1-4; possibly TRBD1 for D (6 bases). Trimming cost V 4 bases and J 0 bases, with 18 bases left between them. CDR3 size: 18 residues. The germline V gene has CDR1 MNHEY and CDR2 SMNVEV (reference sequence). This CDR3 is CASSSGRGGFTTNEKLFF. In nucleotides, the CDR3 is TGTGCCAGCAGTTCCGGCAGGGGCGGATTTACAACTAATGAAAAACTGTTTTTT. Full variable domain (outside the CDR3, taken from reference TRBV27 and TRBJ1-4): EAQVTQNPRYLITVTGKKLTVTCSQNMNHEYMSWYRQDPGLGLRQIYYSMNVEVTDKGDVPEGYKVSRKEKRNFPLILESPSPNQTSLYFCASSSGRGGFTTNEKLFFGSGTQLSVL.

The chain combines TRBV28 with TRBJ1-5; D call uncertain. Per germline, CDR1 MDHEN and CDR2 SYDVKM. Trimming left V 3 bases short and J 0 bases short, with 12 bases between. CDR3 size: 16 residues. The CDR3 protein is CASSFSGRGSNQPQHF. DNA for the CDR3: TGTGCCAGCAGTTTCTCAGGACGGGGTAGCAATCAGCCCCAGCATTTT.

The V and J genes are TRBV5-6 and TRBJ1-2; 7 bases fit TRBD1. The CDR3 spans 17 residues. The V and J ends lost 0 bases and 2 bases, in that order; junction bases with no gene match: 10. The V gene's germline CDR1 is SGHDT and CDR2 YYEEEE. The CDR3, as DNA: TGTGCCAGCAGCTTGGGATCAGGGGGATATTCCAACTATGGCTACACCTTC. Amino acid sequence: CASSLGSGGYSNYGYTF.

The rearrangement uses TRBV9 and TRBJ1-1; TRBD1 matches at 8 bases. CDR1 SGDLS and CDR2 YYNGEE come from the germline V gene. This CDR3 spans 15 amino acids. V dropped 3 bases and J dropped 1; count of bases not matched to a gene: 5. Written as DNA, the CDR3 is TGTGCCAGCAGCGGAACCGGGACAGGGAACACTGAAGCTTTCTTT. This sequence encodes CASSGTGTGNTEAFF.

There are a few counts of this clone. This chain links TRBV10-2 with TRBJ2-3; the D is unclear. The germline V gene has CDR1 WSHSY and CDR2 SAAADI. CDR3 length: 14 amino acids. V was pared by 4 bases and J by 6 bases, with 14 bases between. CDR3 nucleotide sequence: TGCGCCAGCAGTGTAGTAGTCGTTTCGGATACGCAGTATTTT. Translation gives CASSVVVVSDTQYF.

The V gene is TRBV6-5, the J gene TRBJ2-5, with D tentatively TRBD2 (6 bases). The CDR3 spans 13 residues. Germline-derived CDR1 and CDR2 are MNHEY and SVGAGI. Trimming took off 6 bases at V and 5 bases at J, with 13 bases between the two ends. DNA for the CDR3: TGTGCCAGCAGGATGACTAGTTACGAGACCCAGTACTTC. Its translation: CASRMTSYETQYF.

This clone was seen only a few times. The gene calls are TRBV7-3 and TRBJ1-1, with D maybe TRBD1 (6 bases). Between the trimmed V and J ends, which lost 5 bases and 1 base, there was a span of 8 bases. The CDR3 is made up of 13 amino acids. Germline assignment: CDR1 SGHTA and CDR2 FQGTGA. CDR3: CASSPTGNTEAFF. CDR3 sequence (DNA): TGTGCCAGCAGCCCGACAGGGAACACTGAAGCTTTCTTT.

The chain couples TRBV14 to TRBJ2-1, with 10 positions matching TRBD1. Germline V gene sequence: CDR1 SGHDN, CDR2 FVKESK. Trimming removed 3 bases from V and 5 bases from J; junction bases left unmatched: 4. This CDR3 spans 15 amino acids. CDR3 coding DNA: TGTGCCAGCAGCCAGTGGGACAGGGGACACAATGAGCAGTTCTTC. Its translation: CASSQWDRGHNEQFF.

This chain uses TRBV6-2 or TRBV6-3 with TRBJ2-7; TRBD2 matches 8 bases. Germline loops: CDR1 MNHEY, CDR2 SVGEGT. There are 14 residues in the CDR3. V was pared by 2 bases and J by 5 bases, with 5 bases of the junction left unmatched. The DNA of the CDR3 is TGTGCCAGCAGTTACAGGGGACTAGTTGACGAGCAGTACTTC. This translates into CASSYRGLVDEQYF.

The V gene is TRBV3-1 (or the pseudogene TRBV3-2), the J gene TRBJ1-6, with D unresolved. With 6 bases removed from V and 0 bases from J, the gap between germline ends came to 12 bases. Germline CDR1 and CDR2: LGHDT and YNNKEL (reference sequence). This CDR3 has 16 amino acids. The CDR3 here is CASSPRMSSYNSPLHF. The DNA for the CDR3 is TGTGCCAGCAGTCCGCGCATGAGCTCCTATAATTCACCCCTCCACTTT.

The chain recombines TRBV10-3 with TRBJ2-7; 8 bases align to TRBD2. CDR1 and CDR2 from the germline V gene are ENHRY and SYGVKD. The CDR3 covers 14 residues. V lost 6 bases to trimming and J lost 2 bases; unmatched junction nucleotides: 6. This CDR3 is CAISPGGGTYEQYF. The CDR3 nucleotides read TGTGCCATCAGCCCGGGCGGGGGGACCTACGAGCAGTACTTC.

V is TRBV6-5 and J is TRBJ2-5; 8 nucleotides agree with TRBD2. Germline CDR1 reads MNHEY; CDR2 reads SVGAGI. The CDR3 covers 15 residues. The V gene end was trimmed by 2 bases and the J gene end by 4 bases; junction bases not matched to a gene: 6. The CDR3 is CASSYDGGALETQYF. The CDR3 bases are TGTGCCAGCAGTTACGACGGGGGGGCCTTAGAGACCCAGTACTTC.

The CDR3 DNA is TGTGCCAGCAGCCACACATACGAGCAGTACTTC. Translation: CASSHTYEQYF. The chain recombines TRBV7-8 with TRBJ2-7; D is uncertain. The CDR3 covers 11 residues. V was cut by 5 bases and J by 4 bases, with 6 bases left in between. Germline lookup yields CDR1 SGHVS and CDR2 FQNEAQ.

In this sample, this clone turned up a few times. This chain joins TRBV2 and TRBJ1-3; 10 bases align to TRBD1. The CDR3 runs 18 residues. V shed 3 bases and J 1 base; nucleotides not matched to a gene: 9. Germline lookup yields CDR1 SNHLY and CDR2 FYNNEI. The CDR3: CASSDPLDRGRSGNTIYF. CDR3 nucleotides: TGTGCCAGCAGTGACCCATTAGACAGGGGGCGATCTGGAAACACCATATATTTT.

The chain employs TRBV4-2 and TRBJ1-4; D is unclear. With 1 base removed from V and 0 bases from J, the gap between germline ends came to 24 bases. CDR1 LGHNA and CDR2 YNFKEQ come from the germline V gene. CDR3 length: 21 residues. Here the CDR3 DNA reads TGTGCCAGCAGCCAAGGTAATCTAGCGGGCAGCTCATCCGCAACTAATGAAAAACTGTTTTTT. Residues: CASSQGNLAGSSSATNEKLFF.

This chain links TRBV7-9 with TRBJ2-7; a weak D match, TRBD1 (6 bases). V was shortened by 5 bases and J by 2 bases, with 13 bases between the two germline ends. Germline CDR1 reads SEHNR; CDR2 reads FQNEAQ (reference sequence). CDR3 length: 14 amino acids. The CDR3 sequence: CASSTGSSPYEQYF. The DNA for the CDR3 is TGTGCCAGCAGCACAGGGAGTTCCCCCTACGAGCAGTACTTC.

J is TRBJ2-5 and V is TRBV27; D ambiguous. V was cut by 4 bases and J by 3 bases, with 9 bases left in between. The CDR3 spans 13 residues. Germline CDR1 reads MNHEY; CDR2 reads SMNVEV (reference sequence). The CDR3 loop reads CASSSHGEETQYF. The CDR3 DNA follows: TGTGCCAGCAGTTCCCATGGAGAAGAGACCCAGTACTTC.

This chain uses TRBV25-1 with TRBJ1-4, with D uncertain. This CDR3 has 15 amino acids. Germline values: CDR1 MGHDK, CDR2 SYGVNS. V was trimmed by 5 bases and J by 5 bases, leaving 15 bases between them. The CDR3 protein is CASSTSSAGNEKLFF. CDR3 nucleotide sequence: TGTGCCAGCAGTACCTCCTCGGCGGGCAATGAAAAACTGTTTTTT. The full variable domain, in which reference TRBV25-1 and TRBJ1-4 provide the parts outside the CDR3, is EADIYQTPRYLVIGTGKKITLECSQTMGHDKMYWYQQDPGMELHLIHYSYGVNSTEKGDLSSESTVSRIRTEHFPLTLESARPSHTSQYLCASSTSSAGNEKLFFGSGTQLSVL.

The chain links TRBV29-1 to TRBJ1-2, with TRBD1 identical over 11 bases. V trimming: 4 bases; J trimming: 4 bases; junction bases outside the gene matches: 2. The germline V gene encodes CDR1 SQVTM and CDR2 ANQGSEA. The CDR3 has 13 amino acids. In nucleotides, the CDR3 is TGCAGCGTTGGGGACAGGGGGGGCTATGGCTACACCTTC. Amino acid sequence: CSVGDRGGYGYTF.